The 27 T cell receptor beta chains reported below all come from one sample, sequenced in a study of T cell responses to AZD1222 COVID-19 vaccine. Sequencing was performed with immunoSEQ multiplex PCR; in TCRdb, only in-frame clones are kept and a portion is missing. The sample has under 150,000 clones, more than 85% seen once. The sample was peripheral blood, taken 28 days after the second AZD1222 dose. The receptors come from an adult who received the AZD1222 COVID-19 vaccine.

J is TRBJ2-2 and V is TRBV27; D gene ambiguous. V was clipped by 6 bases and J by 0 bases, with 5 bases between them. This CDR3 region has 13 residues. From germline, CDR1 is MNHEY and CDR2 SMNVEV (reference sequence). DNA of the CDR3: TGTGCCAGCAGCCGTTCGAACACCGGGGAGCTGTTTTTT. This encodes CASSRSNTGELFF.

The chain joins TRBV28 to TRBJ2-1, with D possibly matching TRBD1 (5 bases). Germline V lookup: CDR1 MDHEN, CDR2 SYDVKM. CDR3 length equals 16 residues. The ends were cut back, 4 bases at V and 2 bases at J, with 15 bases in the middle. For the CDR3, the DNA is TGTGCCAGCAGTTCCCCACAGGCGCGGACCTACAATGAGCAGTTCTTC. Translating it yields CASSSPQARTYNEQFF.

Worth noting for this clone: At one boundary the junction diverges from the germline segment, which might be a read error. V usage is TRBV28 and J usage is TRBJ1-2, with 7 bases lining up with TRBD1. The CDR3 consists of 13 residues. CDR1 and CDR2 from the germline V gene are MDHEN and SYDVKM. The chain's CDR3 is CASRPGGNYGCTF. DNA for the CDR3: TGTGCCAGCAGGCCAGGGGGGAACTATGGCTGCACCTTC.

V is TRBV21-1 and J is TRBJ1-5; TRBD1, the table's D call, lacks a check against the DNA. TRBV21-1 is labeled a pseudogene. The length of the CDR3 is 13 residues. The CDR3 region has the DNA TGTCCTCCAGGGACAGGACTCGACCAGCCCCAGCATTTT. Protein: CPPGTGLDQPQHF.

The rearrangement links TRBV6-2 or TRBV6-3 to TRBJ1-5; D is uncertain. This CDR3 region has 16 residues. V was shortened by 0 bases and J by 2 bases, with 11 bases between the two germline ends. Germline V gene data show CDR1 as MNHEY and CDR2 as SVGEGT. The CDR3 DNA reads TGTGCCAGCAGTTACTCTCGGGGATGGGGCAATCAGCCCCAGCATTTT. Translation gives CASSYSRGWGNQPQHF.

A note on this clone: The sample holds other DNA sequences that translate to the same CDR3. The chain couples TRBV27 to TRBJ2-7; tentatively, D is TRBD2 (5 bases). CDR1 is MNHEY and CDR2 is SMNVEV in the germline V gene (reference sequence). CDR3 length: 14 residues. The V end lost 0 bases, the J end lost 0 bases, and 6 bases lay between the germline ends. In nucleotides, the CDR3 is TGTGCCAGCAGTTTATCACGGGGCTCCTACGAGCAGTACTTC. It translates to CASSLSRGSYEQYF.

This chain uses TRBV29-1 with TRBJ1-2; 11 bases are a match to TRBD1. This CDR3 has 14 amino acids. CDR1 SQVTM and CDR2 ANQGSEA come from the germline V gene. The ends lost 2 bases at V and 8 bases at J; junction bases unmatched: 7. CDR3 nucleotide sequence: TGCAGCGTTGAAACGGGACAGGGGGTGTCGGGCTACACCTTC. This encodes CSVETGQGVSGYTF.

This clone was observed a handful of times. The chain couples TRBV5-1 to TRBJ1-2; 10 bases are a match to TRBD1. This CDR3 spans 15 amino acids. Trimming removed 4 bases from V and 3 bases from J; junction bases left unmatched: 6. Germline V gene data show CDR1 as SGHRS and CDR2 as YFSETQ. The DNA for the CDR3 is TGCGCCAGCAGCAAAGACAGGGGGCAGGACTATGGCTACACCTTC. Amino acid sequence: CASSKDRGQDYGYTF. Variable domain in full (rest from reference TRBV5-1 and TRBJ1-2): KAGVTQTPRYLIKTRGQQVTLSCSPISGHRSVSWYQQTPGQGLQFLFEYFSETQRNKGNFPGRFSGRQFSNSRSEMNVSTLELGDSALYLCASSKDRGQDYGYTFGSGTRLTVV.

This sequence joins TRBV4-1 and TRBJ2-1; 11 bases are shared with TRBD2. CDR1 and CDR2 from the germline V gene are MGHRA and YSYEKL. Trimming cost V 0 bases and J 5 bases; bases outside gene matches: 6. This CDR3 comprises 17 residues. DNA for the CDR3: TGCGCCAGCAGCCAAGACCCGACTAGCGGGATTAACAATGAGCAGTTCTTC. It specifies CASSQDPTSGINNEQFF.

V usage is TRBV5-1 and J usage is TRBJ1-4; a weak D match, TRBD1 (6 bases). V dropped 5 bases and J dropped 7 bases, with 12 bases sitting between them. This CDR3 region has 13 residues. Germline-derived CDR1 and CDR2 are SGHRS and YFSETQ. The CDR3 here is CASSGGLSEKLFF. The DNA for the CDR3 is TGCGCCAGCAGTGGGGGCCTGAGTGAAAAACTGTTTTTT.

The chain has TRBV29-1 and TRBJ2-5; D call uncertain. CDR3 length equals 10 residues. V was pared by 3 bases and J by 9 bases, with 8 bases between. Germline V gives CDR1 SQVTM, CDR2 ANQGSEA. The CDR3: CSVEGRAQYF. The CDR3 nucleotides are TGCAGCGTTGAGGGCCGGGCCCAGTACTTC. Complete variable domain (other parts from reference TRBV29-1 and TRBJ2-5): SAVISQKPSRDICQRGTSLTIQCQVDSQVTMMFWYRQQPGQSLTLIATANQGSEATYESGFVIDKFPISRPNLTFSTLTVSNMSPEDSSIYLCSVEGRAQYFGPGTRLLVL.

This chain connects TRBV18 to TRBJ1-4; D remains unclear. Germline V CDR1 and CDR2: KGHSH, LQKENI. Trimming took 0 bases from V and 5 from J, leaving 4 bases between them. The CDR3 is 13 residues long. DNA for the CDR3: TGTGCCAGCTCACCACCGGTCAATGAAAAACTGTTTTTT. This sequence encodes CASSPPVNEKLFF.

The chain couples TRBV30 to TRBJ1-2; D gene ambiguous. CDR1 GTSNPN and CDR2 SVGIG come from the germline V gene (reference sequence). The CDR3 loop spans 12 amino acids. V lost 3 bases and J lost 9, with 14 bases in between. The CDR3 is CAWRAAGGRYTF. The CDR3 coding sequence is TGTGCCTGGAGAGCGGCGGGTGGGCGCTACACCTTC.

V gene TRBV5-6 combines with J gene TRBJ1-6, with D unresolved. V was shortened by 0 bases and J by 10 bases, with 11 bases between the two germline ends. There are 14 residues in the CDR3. Germline assignment: CDR1 SGHDT and CDR2 YYEEEE. The DNA for the CDR3 is TGTGCCAGCAGCTTGGCCCAGGTATCCTCACCCCTCCACTTT. Its translation is CASSLAQVSSPLHF. Variable domain in full (rest from reference TRBV5-6 and TRBJ1-6): DAGVTQSPTHLIKTRGQQVTLRCSPKSGHDTVSWYQQALGQGPQFIFQYYEEEERQRGNFPDRFSGHQFPNYSSELNVNALLLGDSALYLCASSLAQVSSPLHFGNGTRLTVT.

This sequence joins TRBV9 and TRBJ2-7; a possible D gene is TRBD1 (6 bases). Per the germline V gene, CDR1 is SGDLS and CDR2 is YYNGEE. V lost 4 bases and J lost 4, with 18 bases in between. The CDR3 sequence is 15 residues long. The CDR3 DNA is TGTGCCAGCAGCTATGCGACCTTGGGGGCGTACGAGCAGTACTTC. As protein: CASSYATLGAYEQYF.

The chain couples TRBV30 to TRBJ2-1, with D maybe TRBD1 (5 bases). V dropped 2 bases and J dropped 4 bases, with 9 bases sitting between them. Germline CDR1 reads GTSNPN; CDR2 reads SVGIG (reference sequence). The CDR3 is made up of 13 amino acids. CDR3 region: CAWSPGPYNEQFF. CDR3 bases: TGTGCCTGGAGTCCAGGGCCATACAATGAGCAGTTCTTC.

The chain joins TRBV15 to TRBJ2-1; TRBD2 might be the D (6 bases). CDR1 and CDR2 from the germline V gene are LNHNV and YYDKDF (reference sequence). The CDR3 contains 17 residues. V was clipped by 0 bases and J by 2 bases, with 14 bases between them. The CDR3 reads CATSRDWGEDPYNEQFF. The CDR3 DNA sequence: TGTGCCACCAGCAGAGATTGGGGGGAGGACCCCTACAATGAGCAGTTCTTC.

The chain couples TRBV28 to TRBJ2-7, with D tentatively TRBD1 (6 bases). The germline CDR1 and CDR2 sequences are MDHEN and SYDVKM. V was cut by 2 bases and J by 3 bases, with 20 bases left in between. CDR3 size: 17 residues. For the CDR3, the DNA is TGTGCCAGCAGTTTAGTACTTTTTGGCAGGGGAGACTACGAGCAGTACTTC. This translates into CASSLVLFGRGDYEQYF.

V usage is TRBV24-1 and J usage is TRBJ2-5; D uncertain. CDR1 KGHDR and CDR2 SFDVKD come from the germline V gene. V dropped 0 bases and J dropped 4 bases, with 5 bases sitting between them. CDR3 size: 13 residues. DNA of the CDR3: TGTGCCACCAGTGATTTGGGTGGAGAGACCCAGTACTTC. It is translated as CATSDLGGETQYF.

J is TRBJ1-1 and V is TRBV6-2 or TRBV6-3, with D maybe TRBD1 (5 bases). V lost 6 bases and J 1 base, leaving 9 bases between the germline ends. CDR1 and CDR2 from the germline V gene are MNHEY and SVGEGT. The CDR3 loop spans 13 amino acids. The CDR3 protein is CASSADRNTEAFF. DNA for the CDR3: TGTGCCAGCAGCGCTGACAGGAACACTGAAGCTTTCTTT.

The chain links TRBV18 to TRBJ2-7; 8 bases fit TRBD2. Germline assignment: CDR1 KGHSH and CDR2 LQKENI. V lost 3 bases to trimming and J lost 3 bases; unmatched junction nucleotides: 7. The CDR3 is 15 amino acids. The CDR3 loop reads CASSPPGGVYYEQYF. Written as DNA, the CDR3 is TGTGCCAGCTCACCTCCCGGGGGGGTATACTACGAGCAGTACTTC. The whole variable domain, filled in from reference TRBV18 and TRBJ2-7, reads NAGVMQNPRHLVRRRGQEARLRCSPMKGHSHVYWYRQLPEEGLKFMVYLQKENIIDESGMPKERFSAEFPKEGPSILRIQQVVRGDSAAYFCASSPPGGVYYEQYFGPGTRLTVT.

On this clone itself: Mismatch with germline at one junction end may stem from a read error. This specimen includes other DNA sequences encoding the same CDR3. The CDR3, as DNA: TGCGCCAGCAGTGCGATGGTGAATACTGAAGCTTTCTTT. This translates into CASSAMVNTEAFF. The chain has TRBV10-1 and TRBJ1-1; no definite D call. CDR1 WNHNN and CDR2 SYGVQD come from the germline V gene (reference sequence). The CDR3 spans 13 residues.

J is TRBJ2-2 and V is TRBV19; D uncertain. CDR1 is LNHDA, CDR2 SQIVND, per germline (reference sequence). The V and J ends lost 4 bases and 2 bases respectively, with 17 bases between them. The CDR3 totals 17 residues. In DNA, the CDR3 is TGTGCCAGTAGTACGACCCGCGGCAGTACAAACACCGGGGAGCTGTTTTTT. Translating it yields CASSTTRGSTNTGELFF.

The J gene is TRBJ2-3, the V gene TRBV28, with D perhaps TRBD1 (5 bases). CDR3 length: 15 amino acids. Looked up from germline, CDR1 is MDHEN and CDR2 is SYDVKM. The germline V and J ends were trimmed by 5 bases and 2 bases, with 14 bases remaining between them. The CDR3 DNA reads TGTGCCAGCAGTCCCGGACAACGATTCACAGATACGCAGTATTTT. This codes for CASSPGQRFTDTQYF.

The chain uses TRBV28 and TRBJ1-1, with 11 bases identical to TRBD1. The CDR3 covers 15 residues. The V segment lost 5 bases and the J segment 6 bases; nucleotides outside the gene matches: 8. Per the germline V gene, CDR1 is MDHEN and CDR2 is SYDVKM. The CDR3 DNA is TGTGCCAGCAGTCACCCCGGGACAGGGGGTGCTGAAGCTTTCTTT. Its protein product is CASSHPGTGGAEAFF.

The rearrangement joins TRBV9 to TRBJ2-7, with 8 bases that match TRBD2. Germline V gene data show CDR1 as SGDLS and CDR2 as YYNGEE. With 4 bases clipped from V and 5 bases from J, the junction kept 14 bases outside the gene matches. The CDR3 covers 16 residues. The CDR3 DNA follows: TGTGCCAGCAGCCCCGAGGGTCAAGCGGGAGTAAACGAGCAGTACTTC. Its translation: CASSPEGQAGVNEQYF.

This clone showed up just once. The J gene is TRBJ2-7, the V gene TRBV28; a weak D match, TRBD1 (6 bases). The V gene's germline CDR1 is MDHEN and CDR2 SYDVKM. The CDR3 totals 15 residues. V was clipped by 4 bases and J by 7 bases, with 20 bases between them. The CDR3, as DNA: TGTGCCAGCAGTTCCTTGGATGACAGGTCCCGGGAGCAGTACTTC. As protein: CASSSLDDRSREQYF.